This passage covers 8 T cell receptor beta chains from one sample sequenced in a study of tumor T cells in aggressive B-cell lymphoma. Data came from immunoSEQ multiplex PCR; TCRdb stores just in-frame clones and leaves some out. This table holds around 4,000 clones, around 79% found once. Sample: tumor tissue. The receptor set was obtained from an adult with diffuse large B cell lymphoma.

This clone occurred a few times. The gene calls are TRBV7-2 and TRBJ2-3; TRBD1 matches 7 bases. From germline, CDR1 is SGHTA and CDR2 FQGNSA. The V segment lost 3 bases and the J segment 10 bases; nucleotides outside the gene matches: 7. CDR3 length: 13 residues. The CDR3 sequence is CASSFRGTAPQYF. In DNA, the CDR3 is TGTGCCAGCAGCTTCCGTGGGACAGCTCCGCAGTATTTT.

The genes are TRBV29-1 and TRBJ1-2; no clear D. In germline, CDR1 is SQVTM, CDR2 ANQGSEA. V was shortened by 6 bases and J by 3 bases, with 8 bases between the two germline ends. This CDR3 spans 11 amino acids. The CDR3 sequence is CSVSRDYGYTF. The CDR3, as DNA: TGCAGCGTGTCCCGGGACTATGGCTACACCTTC.

CDR3 DNA sequence: TGTGCCAGCAGCTGGGGACAGAAGAACACTGAAGCTTTCTTT. Encoded protein: CASSWGQKNTEAFF. The chain uses TRBV7-9 and TRBJ1-1, with TRBD1 identical over 7 bases. V shed 4 bases, J shed 1 base, and the junction held 3 bases outside the gene matches. The CDR3 runs to 14 residues. CDR1 and CDR2 (germline): SEHNR, FQNEAQ (reference sequence).

The CDR3 nucleotides are TGTGCCAGTAGTATAGGCCAGGGGTTCGGCAATCAGCCCCAGCATTTT. It yields the protein CASSIGQGFGNQPQHF. The chain recombines TRBV19 with TRBJ1-5; D possibly corresponds to TRBD1 (6 bases). The length of the CDR3 is 16 residues. Germline V gene sequence: CDR1 LNHDA, CDR2 SQIVND (reference sequence). Trimming took 1 base from V and 2 from J, leaving 12 bases between them.

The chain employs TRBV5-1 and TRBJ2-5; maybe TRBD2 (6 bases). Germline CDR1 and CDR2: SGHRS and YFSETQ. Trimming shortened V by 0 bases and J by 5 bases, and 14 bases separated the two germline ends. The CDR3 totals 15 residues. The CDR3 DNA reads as TGCGCCAGCAGCTTGGGCGGGAACGCGGGGGAGACCCAGTACTTC. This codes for CASSLGGNAGETQYF.

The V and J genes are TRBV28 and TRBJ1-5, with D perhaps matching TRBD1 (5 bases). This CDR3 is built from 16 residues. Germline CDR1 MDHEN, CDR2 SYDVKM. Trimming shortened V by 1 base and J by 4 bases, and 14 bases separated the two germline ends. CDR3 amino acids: CASSLYRGGANQPQHF. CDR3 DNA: TGTGCCAGCAGTTTATATCGGGGAGGGGCAAATCAGCCCCAGCATTTT.

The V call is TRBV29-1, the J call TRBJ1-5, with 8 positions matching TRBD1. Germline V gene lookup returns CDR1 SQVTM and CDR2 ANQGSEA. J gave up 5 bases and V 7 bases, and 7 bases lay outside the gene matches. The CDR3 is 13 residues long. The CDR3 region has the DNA TGCAGCGCTCGGACAGGGCGAGATCAGCCCCAGCATTTT. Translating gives CSARTGRDQPQHF.

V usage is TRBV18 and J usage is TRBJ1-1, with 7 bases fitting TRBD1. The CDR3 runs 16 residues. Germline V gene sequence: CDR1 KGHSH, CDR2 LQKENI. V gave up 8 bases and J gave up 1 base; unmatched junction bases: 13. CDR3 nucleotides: TGTGCCAGCCACGATAACCGGGACAGTCAGAACACTGAAGCTTTCTTT. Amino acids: CASHDNRDSQNTEAFF.